The clone carrying this T cell receptor (beta chain) occurred a few times. The data were taken from a study of blood T cell repertoires in COVID-19. Looking at the study overall: From T cells, B-cell-depleted T cells, or PBMCs came the material, which was cDNA or gDNA.

Participants, 18 to 89 years old, spanned fewer than 30 US areas. Participant-reported clinical history was the basis for cohort assignment. The method was immunoSEQ multiplex PCR; TCRdb's version includes in-frame clones alone and lacks a portion of them. The table has about 370,000 clones, roughly 92% seen once. Germline V gene lookup returns CDR1 KGHSH and CDR2 LQKENI. V lost 3 bases and J lost 6; bases outside the gene matches: 10. The CDR3 sequence is 15 residues long. The V gene is TRBV18, the J gene TRBJ1-2; 7 bases line up with TRBD1. The source material was PBMCs or T cells enriched from blood (not recorded which). The receptor was derived from a woman in her thirties or forties who had been exposed to COVID-19. The CDR3 nucleotides read TGTGCCAGCTCACCGGTCTGGCAGGGGGTGGATGGCTACACCTTC. Protein product: CASSPVWQGVDGYTF.